Below, 29 T cell receptor beta chains from the same sample are listed, as sequenced in a study of OX40 agonist ivuxolimab in advanced cancers. The assay was immunoSEQ multiplex PCR, and TCRdb's table has in-frame clones only and misses some. The table lists approximately 84,000 clones, over 65% of them singletons. The specimen was CD4+ or CD8+ T cells sorted from blood, collected in a trial of the OX40 agonist ivuxolimab. The receptors shown here come from an adult with an advanced solid tumor such as melanoma, head and neck, liver or kidney cancer.

This chain connects TRBV4-3 to TRBJ1-1; D perhaps matches TRBD1 (5 bases). This CDR3 comprises 14 residues. Looked up from germline, CDR1 is LGHNA and CDR2 is YSLEER. With 2 bases removed from V and 3 bases from J, the gap between germline ends came to 10 bases. The CDR3, as DNA: TGCGCCAGCAGCCAACGGGGGGGGGACACTGAAGCTTTCTTT. It yields the protein CASSQRGGDTEAFF.

The V gene is TRBV6-5, the J gene TRBJ2-5, with 8 positions matching TRBD1. The CDR3 has 13 amino acids. The V and J ends lost 7 bases and 7 bases, in that order; junction bases with no gene match: 8. Per the germline V gene, CDR1 is MNHEY and CDR2 is SVGAGI. CDR3 sequence: CASTLDRAGTQYF. The CDR3 nucleotides read TGTGCCAGCACCTTGGACAGGGCAGGGACCCAGTACTTC.

To note about this clone: Other nucleotide sequences from this sample produce the same CDR3. The J gene is TRBJ1-5, the V gene TRBV7-2, with 7 bases lining up with TRBD1. The trim removed 2 bases at V and 1 base at J, leaving 2 bases unmatched. This CDR3 spans 15 amino acids. Looked up from germline, CDR1 is SGHTA and CDR2 is FQGNSA. The CDR3 DNA reads as TGTGCCAGCAGCTTAAGGGGACAGAGCAATCAGCCCCAGCATTTT. This codes for CASSLRGQSNQPQHF.

The chain couples TRBV2 to TRBJ1-5; TRBD1 matches 9 bases. The germline V gene encodes CDR1 SNHLY and CDR2 FYNNEI. The CDR3 has 14 amino acids. J lost 7 bases, V lost 5 bases, and 6 bases had no gene match. CDR3 DNA sequence: TGTGCCAGCAGTATGGGACAGGGTGGACAGCCCCAGCATTTT. Encoded protein: CASSMGQGGQPQHF.

The chain links TRBV18 to TRBJ1-1; TRBD1 is a possible D gene (5 bases). V dropped 1 base and J dropped 1 base, with 13 bases sitting between them. CDR1 and CDR2 from the germline V gene are KGHSH and LQKENI. The CDR3 loop spans 16 amino acids. The CDR3 loop is CASSPRRGEGNTEAFF. CDR3 coding DNA: TGTGCCAGCTCACCACGTCGGGGGGAGGGGAACACTGAAGCTTTCTTT.

The chain links TRBV4-2 to TRBJ2-7, with a weak D call TRBD2 (7 bases). The J call is doubtful: the DNA matches TRBJ2-1 better. Germline CDR1 reads LGHNA; CDR2 reads YNFKEQ. The CDR3 is made up of 16 amino acids. The CDR3 DNA sequence: TGTGCCAGCAGCCAAGTCGGTCGGGGGGCCGACAATGAGCAGTTCTTC. Protein product: CASSQVGRGADNEQFF.

This chain connects TRBV10-3 to TRBJ1-5; TRBD1 aligns across 10 bases. The CDR3 runs to 15 residues. Trimming at V came to 4 bases and at J to 5 bases, leaving 5 bases not matched to a gene. CDR1 is ENHRY, CDR2 SYGVKD, per germline. The CDR3 bases are TGTGCCATCAGTGTAGGGACAGGGGTTGATCAGCCCCAGCATTTT. The encoded protein is CAISVGTGVDQPQHF.

The chain combines TRBV29-1 with TRBJ2-3, with a tentative D call TRBD2 (5 bases). Trimming left V 3 bases short and J 6 bases short, with 16 bases between. The CDR3 is made up of 14 amino acids. Germline CDR1 and CDR2: SQVTM and ANQGSEA. CDR3 DNA sequence: TGCAGCGTTGAGCCGGGATCCCGCGCCGATACGCAGTATTTT. Its translation is CSVEPGSRADTQYF.

The chain recombines TRBV6-5 with TRBJ1-3; maybe TRBD1 (5 bases). This CDR3 spans 15 amino acids. Per germline, CDR1 MNHEY and CDR2 SVGAGI. Between the trimmed V and J ends, which lost 0 bases and 0 bases, there was a span of 6 bases. The DNA for the CDR3 is TGTGCCAGCAGTTACTCGAGGGGCTCTGGAAACACCATATATTTT. Residues: CASSYSRGSGNTIYF.

The gene calls are TRBV5-1 and TRBJ2-7; 7 nucleotides align to TRBD1. The ends lost 4 bases at V and 3 bases at J; junction bases unmatched: 1. The CDR3 is 12 residues long. Per germline, CDR1 SGHRS and CDR2 YFSETQ. Written as DNA, the CDR3 is TGCGCCAGCAGCCGGGACAGCTACGAGCAGTACTTC. It translates to CASSRDSYEQYF. The variable domain in full, completed from reference TRBV5-1 and TRBJ2-7, reads KAGVTQTPRYLIKTRGQQVTLSCSPISGHRSVSWYQQTPGQGLQFLFEYFSETQRNKGNFPGRFSGRQFSNSRSEMNVSTLELGDSALYLCASSRDSYEQYFGPGTRLTVT.

The chain is built from TRBV6-6 and TRBJ2-3, with D unclear. Germline CDR1 and CDR2: MNHNY and SVGAGI (reference sequence). The ends were cut back, 8 bases at V and 1 base at J, with 4 bases in the middle. The CDR3 sequence is 11 residues long. The chain's CDR3 is CASGRTDTQYF. In DNA, the CDR3 is TGTGCCAGCGGGCGCACAGATACGCAGTATTTT.

The rearrangement uses TRBV7-9 and TRBJ2-1; 11 nucleotides align to TRBD2. J gave up 4 bases and V 5 bases, and 4 bases lay outside the gene matches. Germline V gene sequence: CDR1 SEHNR, CDR2 FQNEAQ (reference sequence). The CDR3 consists of 15 residues. CDR3 region: CASSLLAGAYNEQFF. The DNA for the CDR3 is TGTGCCAGCAGCCTACTAGCGGGAGCTTACAATGAGCAGTTCTTC.

The rearrangement links TRBV6-5 to TRBJ2-7; D perhaps matches TRBD2 (6 bases). The V end was cut by 5 bases, the J end by 1 base, with 12 bases between. Germline assignment: CDR1 MNHEY and CDR2 SVGAGI. This CDR3 contains 14 residues. CDR3 DNA: TGTGCCAGCAGTGGGACTGCTACTTCCTACGAGCAGTACTTC. As protein: CASSGTATSYEQYF.

The chain combines TRBV4-3 with TRBJ2-7; 10 bases map to TRBD1. Germline-derived CDR1 and CDR2 are LGHNA and YSLEER. This CDR3 has 15 residues. After removal of 4 bases from V and 7 bases from J, the junction contained 10 bases not matched to a gene. Here the CDR3 reads CASSLRQGAGKEQYF. CDR3 DNA sequence: TGCGCCAGCAGCCTACGACAGGGGGCAGGAAAGGAGCAGTACTTC.

The chain links TRBV5-5 to TRBJ1-1; D perhaps matches TRBD1 (6 bases). V lost 3 bases and J 4 bases, leaving 16 bases between the germline ends. The CDR3 runs to 15 residues. In germline, CDR1 is SGHKS, CDR2 YYEKEE (reference sequence). CDR3 protein: CASSSIGGATTEAFF. In DNA, the CDR3 is TGTGCCAGCAGCTCTATAGGGGGGGCGACCACTGAAGCTTTCTTT.

As to this clone: The same CDR3 arises from other DNA sequences in this sample as well. The chain employs TRBV18 and TRBJ1-5; 11 nucleotides match TRBD1. The V segment lost 3 bases and the J segment 5 bases; nucleotides outside the gene matches: 0. The germline gives CDR1 KGHSH, CDR2 LQKENI. This CDR3 is 14 amino acids long. CDR3 sequence reads: CASSPGQGDQPQHF. The CDR3 region has the DNA TGTGCCAGCTCACCGGGACAGGGGGATCAGCCCCAGCATTTT.

The sample holds a few counts of this clone. The rearrangement uses TRBV18 and TRBJ1-4; TRBD1 agrees at 7 bases. CDR1 is KGHSH, CDR2 LQKENI, per germline. CDR3 size: 18 residues. The trim removed 3 bases at V and 3 bases at J, leaving 13 bases unmatched. The CDR3 here is CASSPTVQGGLSNEKLFF. CDR3 nucleotide sequence: TGTGCCAGCTCACCCACAGTGCAGGGGGGCCTTTCTAATGAAAAACTGTTTTTT.

The J gene is TRBJ1-5, the V gene TRBV7-2; 8 positions match TRBD1. The junction had 6 bases not matched to a gene; V was cut back by 1 base and J by 7 bases. Germline values: CDR1 SGHTA, CDR2 FQGNSA. There are 15 residues in the CDR3. The CDR3 nucleotides read TGTGCCAGCAGCTTAGATAACAGGGGGTTCCAGCCCCAGCATTTT. It encodes CASSLDNRGFQPQHF. Using reference TRBV7-2 and TRBJ1-5 for the parts outside the CDR3, the full variable domain is GAGVSQSPSNKVTEKGKDVELRCDPISGHTALYWYRQSLGQGLEFLIYFQGNSAPDKSGLPSDRFSAERTGGSVSTLTIQRTQQEDSAVYLCASSLDNRGFQPQHFGDGTRLSIL.

This CDR3 reads CAISESGRSEAFF. In nucleotides, the CDR3 is TGTGCCATCAGTGAGTCTGGTAGGTCTGAAGCTTTCTTT. The gene calls are TRBV10-3 and TRBJ1-1; D not certain. The CDR3 sequence is 13 residues long. V shed 0 bases and J shed 6 bases, with 8 bases lying between them. Germline CDR1 and CDR2: ENHRY and SYGVKD.

The J gene is TRBJ2-7, the V gene TRBV5-6; D remains unclear. Trimming pared 0 bases from V and 2 bases from J, leaving 9 bases between. Germline V gives CDR1 SGHDT, CDR2 YYEEEE. CDR3 length: 14 amino acids. The CDR3 DNA reads TGTGCCAGCAGCTTGGGACAATACACCTACGAGCAGTACTTC. It yields the protein CASSLGQYTYEQYF.

This sequence joins TRBV29-1 and TRBJ1-1; perhaps TRBD1 as D (5 bases). Germline V lookup: CDR1 SQVTM, CDR2 ANQGSEA. The CDR3 is 14 amino acids. V was clipped by 2 bases and J by 8 bases, with 18 bases between them. The chain's CDR3 is CSVEFGGRSKEAFF. The CDR3 DNA reads as TGCAGCGTTGAATTCGGGGGACGCAGTAAGGAAGCTTTCTTT.

V is TRBV5-6 and J is TRBJ1-2; no reliable D call. The CDR3 is 13 residues long. Trimming shortened V by 0 bases and J by 4 bases, and 7 bases separated the two germline ends. The germline V gene has CDR1 SGHDT and CDR2 YYEEEE. The CDR3 protein is CASSLDSFYGYTF. The DNA of the CDR3 is TGTGCCAGCAGCTTGGACAGTTTCTATGGCTACACCTTC.

Only a few counts were recorded for this clone. The chain joins TRBV5-4 to TRBJ1-2; the match to TRBD1 covers 8 bases. J was trimmed by 7 bases and V by 4 bases; bases with no gene match: 12. There are 15 residues in the CDR3. The germline CDR1 and CDR2 sequences are SGHNT and YYREEE (reference sequence). The CDR3 coding sequence is TGTGCCAGCAGCATACCTGGACAGGGCTTGGCTGGCTACACCTTC. This encodes CASSIPGQGLAGYTF.

The chain employs TRBV7-2 and TRBJ1-5; TRBD1 might be the D (6 bases). The V and J ends lost 1 base and 3 bases respectively, with 13 bases between them. The CDR3 consists of 16 residues. In germline, CDR1 is SGHTA, CDR2 FQGNSA. This CDR3 reads CASSLGSQGNNQPQHF. The CDR3 DNA reads TGTGCCAGCAGCTTAGGTTCGCAGGGGAACAATCAGCCCCAGCATTTT. Drawing the rest from reference TRBV7-2 and TRBJ1-5, the complete variable domain is GAGVSQSPSNKVTEKGKDVELRCDPISGHTALYWYRQSLGQGLEFLIYFQGNSAPDKSGLPSDRFSAERTGGSVSTLTIQRTQQEDSAVYLCASSLGSQGNNQPQHFGDGTRLSIL.

This clone was found once. The chain joins TRBV7-9 to TRBJ2-4; D might be TRBD2 (6 bases). The CDR3 is 13 residues long. The V gene's germline CDR1 is SEHNR and CDR2 FQNEAQ (reference sequence). V lost 7 bases to trimming and J lost 8 bases, with 15 bases between them. Here the CDR3 reads CASTVRGSHIQYF. The CDR3, as DNA: TGTGCCAGCACTGTTCGGGGGTCACACATTCAGTACTTC.

The chain employs TRBV28 and TRBJ1-2; D perhaps matches TRBD1 (6 bases). V was pared by 6 bases and J by 7 bases, with 12 bases between. The germline V gene has CDR1 MDHEN and CDR2 SYDVKM. The CDR3 is made up of 12 amino acids. Here the CDR3 reads CASSSGQSGYTF. The CDR3 DNA is TGTGCCAGCAGCTCCGGACAGTCTGGCTACACCTTC.

This clone was detected once. The V gene is TRBV13, the J gene TRBJ1-3, with TRBD1 matching over 8 bases. Germline trimming cut 4 bases from V and 2 bases from J; bases unmatched to any gene: 1. Germline V gene lookup returns CDR1 PRHDT and CDR2 FYEKMQ (reference sequence). This CDR3 has 14 amino acids. The CDR3 loop reads CASSSTGAGNTIYF. As DNA, the CDR3 is TGTGCCAGCAGCTCGACAGGGGCTGGAAACACCATATATTTT.

This clone was seen a few times. Written as DNA, the CDR3 is TGTGCCACCAGCAATGGGGGCAGGGCGAACACCGGGGAGCTGTTTTTT. This encodes CATSNGGRANTGELFF. The chain combines TRBV15 with TRBJ2-2, with a weak D call TRBD1 (6 bases). The V gene lost 4 bases and the J gene lost 0 bases, with 12 bases spanning the gap. The CDR3 extends over 16 amino acids. The germline V gene has CDR1 LNHNV and CDR2 YYDKDF (reference sequence). Full variable domain (missing parts from reference TRBV15 and TRBJ2-2): DAMVIQNPRYQVTQFGKPVTLSCSQTLNHNVMYWYQQKSSQAPKLLFHYYDKDFNNEADTPDNFQSRRPNTSFCFLDIRSPGLGDTAMYLCATSNGGRANTGELFFGEGSRLTVL.

The chain joins TRBV28 to TRBJ1-2; no clear D. The ends were cut back, 2 bases at V and 8 bases at J, with 18 bases in the middle. The CDR3 totals 15 residues. CDR1 and CDR2 (germline): MDHEN, SYDVKM. The CDR3: CASSLEGGRRNGYTF. The CDR3 region has the DNA TGTGCCAGCAGTTTAGAGGGAGGGCGAAGAAACGGCTACACCTTC.